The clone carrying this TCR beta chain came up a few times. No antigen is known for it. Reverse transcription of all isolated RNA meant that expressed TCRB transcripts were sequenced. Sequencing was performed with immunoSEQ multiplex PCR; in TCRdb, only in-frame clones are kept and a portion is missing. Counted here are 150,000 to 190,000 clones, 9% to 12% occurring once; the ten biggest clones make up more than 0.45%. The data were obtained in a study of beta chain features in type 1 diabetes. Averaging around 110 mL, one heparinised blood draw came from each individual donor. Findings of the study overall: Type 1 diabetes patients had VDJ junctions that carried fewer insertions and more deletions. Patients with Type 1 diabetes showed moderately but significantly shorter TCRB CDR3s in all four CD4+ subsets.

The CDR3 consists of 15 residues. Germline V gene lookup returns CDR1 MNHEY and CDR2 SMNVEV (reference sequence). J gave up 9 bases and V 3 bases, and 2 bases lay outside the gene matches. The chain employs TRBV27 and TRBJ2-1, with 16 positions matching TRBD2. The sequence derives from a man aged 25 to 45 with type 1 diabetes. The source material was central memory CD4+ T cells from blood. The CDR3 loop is CASSLGLAGGIEQFF. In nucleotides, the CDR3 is TGTGCCAGCAGTTTGGGACTAGCGGGAGGGATTGAGCAGTTCTTC.